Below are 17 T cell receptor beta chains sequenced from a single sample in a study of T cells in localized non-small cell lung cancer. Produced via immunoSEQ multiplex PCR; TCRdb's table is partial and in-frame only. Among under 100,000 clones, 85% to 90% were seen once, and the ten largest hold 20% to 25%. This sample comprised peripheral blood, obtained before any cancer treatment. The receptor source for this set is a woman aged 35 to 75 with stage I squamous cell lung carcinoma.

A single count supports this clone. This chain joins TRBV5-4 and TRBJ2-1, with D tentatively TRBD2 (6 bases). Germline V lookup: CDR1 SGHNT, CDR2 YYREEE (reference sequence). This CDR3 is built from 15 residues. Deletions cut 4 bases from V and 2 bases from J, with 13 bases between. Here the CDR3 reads CASSQTSFTYNEQFF. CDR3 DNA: TGTGCCAGCAGCCAGACTAGTTTCACCTACAATGAGCAGTTCTTC.

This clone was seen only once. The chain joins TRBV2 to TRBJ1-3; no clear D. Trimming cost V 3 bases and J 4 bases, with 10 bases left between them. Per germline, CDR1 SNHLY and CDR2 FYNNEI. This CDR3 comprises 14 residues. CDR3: CASSESPYGNTIYF. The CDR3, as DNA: TGTGCCAGCAGTGAGAGCCCATACGGAAACACCATATATTTT.

CDR3 bases: TGCGCCAGCAGCTACAATGGGGCGGGGGGAAGCTACGAGCAGTACTTC. As protein: CASSYNGAGGSYEQYF. The J gene is TRBJ2-7, the V gene TRBV5-1; TRBD2 agrees at 8 bases. The CDR3 has 16 residues. Germline lookup yields CDR1 SGHRS and CDR2 YFSETQ. V trimming: 3 bases; J trimming: 3 bases; junction bases outside the gene matches: 11.

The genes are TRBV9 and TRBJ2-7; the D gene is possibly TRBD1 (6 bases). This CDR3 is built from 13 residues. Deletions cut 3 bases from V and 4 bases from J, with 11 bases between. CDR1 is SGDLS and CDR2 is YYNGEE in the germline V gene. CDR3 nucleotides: TGTGCCAGCAGCGCCCGGACAGATTACGAGCAGTACTTC. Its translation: CASSARTDYEQYF.

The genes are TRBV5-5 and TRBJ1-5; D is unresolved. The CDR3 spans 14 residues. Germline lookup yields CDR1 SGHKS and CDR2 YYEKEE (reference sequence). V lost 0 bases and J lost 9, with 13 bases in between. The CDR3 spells CASSLEAERLPQHF. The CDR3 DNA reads TGTGCCAGCAGCTTGGAGGCAGAAAGACTGCCCCAGCATTTT.

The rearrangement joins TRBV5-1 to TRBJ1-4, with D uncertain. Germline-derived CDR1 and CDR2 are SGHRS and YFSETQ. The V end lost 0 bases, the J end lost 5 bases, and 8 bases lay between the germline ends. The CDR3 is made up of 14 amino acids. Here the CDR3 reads CASSLGTENEKLFF. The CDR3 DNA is TGCGCCAGCAGCTTGGGGACGGAGAATGAAAAACTGTTTTTT. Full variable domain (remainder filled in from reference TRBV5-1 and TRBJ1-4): KAGVTQTPRYLIKTRGQQVTLSCSPISGHRSVSWYQQTPGQGLQFLFEYFSETQRNKGNFPGRFSGRQFSNSRSEMNVSTLELGDSALYLCASSLGTENEKLFFGSGTQLSVL.

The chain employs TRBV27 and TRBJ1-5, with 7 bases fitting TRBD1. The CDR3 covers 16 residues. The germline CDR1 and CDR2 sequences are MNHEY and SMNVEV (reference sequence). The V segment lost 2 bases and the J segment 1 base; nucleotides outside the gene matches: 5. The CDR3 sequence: CASSLVGGRSNQPQHF. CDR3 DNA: TGTGCCAGCAGTTTAGTAGGGGGCCGGAGCAATCAGCCCCAGCATTTT.

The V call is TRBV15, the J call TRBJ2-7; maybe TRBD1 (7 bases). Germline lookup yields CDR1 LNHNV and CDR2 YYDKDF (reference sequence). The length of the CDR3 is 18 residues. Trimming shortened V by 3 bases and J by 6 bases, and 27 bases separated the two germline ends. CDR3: CATSSPGYRRDSRSEQYF. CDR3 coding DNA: TGTGCCACCAGCAGTCCCGGGTATCGGCGGGACAGTAGGTCCGAGCAGTACTTC.

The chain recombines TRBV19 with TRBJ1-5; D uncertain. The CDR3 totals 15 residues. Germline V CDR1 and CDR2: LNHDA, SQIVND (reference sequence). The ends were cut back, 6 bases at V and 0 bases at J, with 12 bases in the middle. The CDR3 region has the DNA TGTGCCAGTAGAGAGATGGCCTATAGCAATCAGCCCCAGCATTTT. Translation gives CASREMAYSNQPQHF. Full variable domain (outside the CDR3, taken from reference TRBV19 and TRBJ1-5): DGGITQSPKYLFRKEGQNVTLSCEQNLNHDAMYWYRQDPGQGLRLIYYSQIVNDFQKGDIAEGYSVSREKKESFPLTVTSAQKNPTAFYLCASREMAYSNQPQHFGDGTRLSIL.

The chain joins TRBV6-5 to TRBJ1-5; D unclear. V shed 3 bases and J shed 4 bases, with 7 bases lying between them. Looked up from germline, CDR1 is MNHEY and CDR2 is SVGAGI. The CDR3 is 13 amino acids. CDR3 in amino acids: CASSYSQNQPQHF. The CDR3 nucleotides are TGTGCCAGCAGTTATTCACAGAATCAGCCCCAGCATTTT.

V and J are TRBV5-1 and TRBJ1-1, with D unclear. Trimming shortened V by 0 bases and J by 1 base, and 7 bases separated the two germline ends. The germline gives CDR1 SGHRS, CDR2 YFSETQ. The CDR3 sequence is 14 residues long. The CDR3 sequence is CASSLEQTNTEAFF. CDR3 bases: TGCGCCAGCAGCTTGGAACAGACGAACACTGAAGCTTTCTTT.

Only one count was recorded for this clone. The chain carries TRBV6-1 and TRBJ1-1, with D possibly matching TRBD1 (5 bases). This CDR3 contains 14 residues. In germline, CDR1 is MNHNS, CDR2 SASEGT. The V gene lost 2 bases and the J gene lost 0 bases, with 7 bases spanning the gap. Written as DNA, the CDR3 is TGTGCCAGCAGTGAAAGGGGTCTGAACACTGAAGCTTTCTTT. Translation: CASSERGLNTEAFF.

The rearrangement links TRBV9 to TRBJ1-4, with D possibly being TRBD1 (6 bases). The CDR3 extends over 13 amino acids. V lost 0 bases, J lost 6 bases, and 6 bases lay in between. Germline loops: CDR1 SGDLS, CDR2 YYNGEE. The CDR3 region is CASSVAGDEKLFF. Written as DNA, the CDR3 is TGTGCCAGCAGCGTAGCAGGGGATGAAAAACTGTTTTTT.

CDR3 DNA: TGTGCCAGCAGTCCCGGGACGGCGAGGACTGAAGCTTTCTTT. Translated: CASSPGTARTEAFF. V and J are TRBV6-5 and TRBJ1-1, with D perhaps TRBD1 (5 bases). The V end lost 5 bases, the J end lost 5 bases, and 15 bases lay between the germline ends. CDR1 and CDR2 (germline): MNHEY, SVGAGI. The length of the CDR3 is 14 residues.

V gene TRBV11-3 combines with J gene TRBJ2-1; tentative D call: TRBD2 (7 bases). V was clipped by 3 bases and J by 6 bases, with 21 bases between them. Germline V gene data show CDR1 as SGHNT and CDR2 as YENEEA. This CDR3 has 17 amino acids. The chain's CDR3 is CASSLGGGRGDLNEQFF. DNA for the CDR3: TGTGCCAGCAGCTTGGGAGGAGGGAGGGGGGACCTCAATGAGCAGTTCTTC.

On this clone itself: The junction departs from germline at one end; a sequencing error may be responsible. The CDR3 is CASSLSTGNNGYTF. CDR3 sequence (DNA): TGTGCCAGCAGTCTATCGACAGGGAACAATGGCTACACCTTC. The V gene is TRBV27, the J gene TRBJ1-2; 7 bases align to TRBD1. This CDR3 has 14 residues. CDR1 is MNHEY and CDR2 is SMNVEV in the germline V gene (reference sequence).

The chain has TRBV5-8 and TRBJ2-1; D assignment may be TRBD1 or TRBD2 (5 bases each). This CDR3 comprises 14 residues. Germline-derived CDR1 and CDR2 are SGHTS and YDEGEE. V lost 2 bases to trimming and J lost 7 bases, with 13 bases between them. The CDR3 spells CASSLEGPLNEQFF. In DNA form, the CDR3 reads TGTGCCAGCAGCTTAGAGGGGCCACTTAATGAGCAGTTCTTC.